Below are 27 T cell receptor beta chains sequenced from a single sample in a study of radiotherapy plus CTLA-4 blockade in lung cancer. Assay used: immunoSEQ multiplex PCR; TCRdb lists only in-frame clones, some missing. The sample lists some 92,000 clones, more than 75% occurring once. This sample comprised peripheral blood, obtained from a patient treated with radiotherapy plus ipilimumab. Receptor source: a human donor with non-small cell lung cancer who had a partial response to radiotherapy plus ipilimumab.

As to this clone: Germline is not matched at one junction end, which may reflect a read error. The chain combines TRBV2 with TRBJ2-4, with a weak D call TRBD1 (5 bases). Germline lookup yields CDR1 SNHLY and CDR2 FYNNEI. The CDR3 is made up of 13 amino acids. CDR3 amino acids: CASSDRYFTGPNF. The CDR3 DNA reads as TGTGCCAGCAGTGATCGCTATTTTACAGGTCCGAACTTC.

This clone was seen more than once but under ten times. The V and J genes are TRBV9 and TRBJ1-1; 8 bases are a match to TRBD1. The CDR3 runs to 14 residues. CDR1 and CDR2 (germline): SGDLS, YYNGEE. The trim removed 3 bases at V and 7 bases at J, leaving 8 bases unmatched. CDR3 bases: TGTGCCAGCAGCGCCGACAGGGGTGGATATGAAGCTTTCTTT. Protein sequence: CASSADRGGYEAFF.

The gene calls are TRBV7-2 and TRBJ2-3; unclear D gene. The CDR3 runs to 14 residues. Germline lookup yields CDR1 SGHTA and CDR2 FQGNSA. V lost 1 base to trimming and J lost 0 bases, with 5 bases between them. CDR3 nucleotide sequence: TGTGCCAGCAGCTTAGACGGGAGCACAGATACGCAGTATTTT. It yields the protein CASSLDGSTDTQYF.

V gene TRBV30 combines with J gene TRBJ2-7; 10 bases line up with TRBD1. The CDR3 covers 11 residues. Per germline, CDR1 GTSNPN and CDR2 SVGIG (reference sequence). Germline trimming cut 8 bases from V and 2 bases from J; bases unmatched to any gene: 0. The CDR3 sequence: CAGTGAYEQYF. CDR3 nucleotides: TGTGCCGGGACAGGGGCCTACGAGCAGTACTTC.

The chain carries TRBV28 and TRBJ2-2; a weak D match, TRBD2 (5 bases). The ends were cut back, 6 bases at V and 7 bases at J, with 9 bases in the middle. This CDR3 comprises 12 residues. From germline, CDR1 is MDHEN and CDR2 SYDVKM. CDR3 bases: TGTGCCAGCAGGCAGAGGGTCGGGGAGCTGTTTTTT. It codes for CASRQRVGELFF.

J is TRBJ1-1 and V is TRBV7-9; D gene ambiguous. Germline CDR1 SEHNR, CDR2 FQNEAQ (reference sequence). The V end was cut by 6 bases, the J end by 8 bases, with 16 bases between. This CDR3 is built from 13 residues. This CDR3 reads CASSSAAAAEAFF. The CDR3, as DNA: TGTGCCAGCAGTTCCGCGGCCGCGGCGGAAGCTTTCTTT. Variable domain in full (rest from reference TRBV7-9 and TRBJ1-1): DTGVSQNPRHKITKRGQNVTFRCDPISEHNRLYWYRQTLGQGPEFLTYFQNEAQLEKSRLLSDRFSAERPKGSFSTLEIQRTEQGDSAMYLCASSSAAAAEAFFGQGTRLTVV.

The V and J genes are TRBV18 and TRBJ2-7; 9 bases match TRBD1. The CDR3 covers 14 residues. CDR1 and CDR2 from the germline V gene are KGHSH and LQKENI. With V trimmed by 2 bases and J by 6 bases, 5 bases remained unmatched. The CDR3: CASSPVQGAREQYF. The CDR3 coding sequence is TGTGCCAGCTCACCAGTACAGGGGGCGCGCGAGCAGTACTTC.

In regard to this clone: Other DNA sequences in the sample encode the same CDR3. The chain recombines TRBV28 with TRBJ1-1, with D unclear. V dropped 2 bases and J dropped 3 bases, with 4 bases sitting between them. Germline V lookup: CDR1 MDHEN, CDR2 SYDVKM. The CDR3 consists of 12 residues. This chain's CDR3 is CASSLSHTEAFF. The CDR3, as DNA: TGTGCCAGCAGTTTAAGCCACACTGAAGCTTTCTTT.

This clone occurred once. Germline and junction disagree at one end, which may indicate a read error. This chain uses TRBV5-6 with TRBJ2-1; D perhaps matches TRBD2 (6 bases). This CDR3 region has 16 residues. CDR1 and CDR2 (germline): SGHDT, YYEEEE. The CDR3 DNA follows: TGTGCCAGCAGCCGAGGTCGGGGAGGCCGCTCCAATGGGCAGTTCTTC. Encoded protein: CASSRGRGGRSNGQFF. The entire variable domain, with the rest obtained from reference TRBV5-6 and TRBJ2-1, is as follows: DAGVTQSPTHLIKTRGQQVTLRCSPKSGHDTVSWYQQALGQGPQFIFQYYEEEERQRGNFPDRFSGHQFPNYSSELNVNALLLGDSALYLCASSRGRGGRSNGQFFGPGTRLTVL.

This clone has a single count. One end of the junction varies from germline; a read error may be responsible. The sample has other DNA sequences that encode this CDR3 too. The chain couples TRBV2 to TRBJ1-1; D is uncertain. Germline loops: CDR1 SNHLY, CDR2 FYNNEI. CDR3 length: 13 residues. CDR3 sequence reads: CASSEGPGTEAFF. The CDR3 DNA is TGTGCCAGTAGTGAGGGTCCGGGAACTGAAGCTTTCTTT.

V and J are TRBV19 and TRBJ1-1; 10 bases fit TRBD1. From germline, CDR1 is LNHDA and CDR2 SQIVND (reference sequence). V lost 2 bases to trimming and J lost 11 bases; unmatched junction nucleotides: 8. The CDR3 sequence is 14 residues long. The CDR3, as DNA: TGTGCCAGTAGTATACGGGACAGGGGTGTATCGGCTTTCTTT. Its protein is CASSIRDRGVSAFF.

The J gene is TRBJ1-4, the V gene TRBV7-2, with unresolved D. The V gene's germline CDR1 is SGHTA and CDR2 FQGNSA. The CDR3 sequence is 16 residues long. Trimming removed 5 bases from V and 3 bases from J, with 16 bases in between. The CDR3 reads CASSLIPRGANEKLFF. CDR3 coding DNA: TGTGCCAGCAGCCTCATTCCACGCGGGGCTAATGAAAAACTGTTTTTT.

The chain combines TRBV6-5 with TRBJ1-1; 9 positions match TRBD1. The CDR3 length is 12 residues. Germline V gene sequence: CDR1 MNHEY, CDR2 SVGAGI. The V segment lost 5 bases and the J segment 10 bases; nucleotides outside the gene matches: 5. As DNA, the CDR3 is TGTGCCAGCAGTCGGGGACAGGGCGCAGCTTTCTTT. Amino acids: CASSRGQGAAFF.

This clone occurred once. The rearrangement uses TRBV6-1 and TRBJ1-2; D is possibly TRBD1 (5 bases). The CDR3 runs 14 residues. Trimming removed 6 bases from V and 4 bases from J, with 15 bases in between. CDR1 is MNHNS, CDR2 SASEGT, per germline. The CDR3 sequence: CASRGVTVFYGYTF. The CDR3 bases are TGTGCCAGCAGAGGAGTGACAGTCTTCTATGGCTACACCTTC.

This chain connects TRBV7-3 to TRBJ2-5, with 7 bases that match TRBD2. Looked up from germline, CDR1 is SGHTA and CDR2 is FQGTGA. The CDR3 is made up of 16 amino acids. With V trimmed by 1 base and J by 4 bases, 9 bases remained unmatched. The CDR3 DNA reads TGTGCCAGCAGCTTAATTGGCGGGAGTTCTGGAGAGACCCAGTACTTC. It yields the protein CASSLIGGSSGETQYF.

The rearrangement uses TRBV29-1 and TRBJ2-1; D is undetermined. CDR3 length: 12 amino acids. In germline, CDR1 is SQVTM, CDR2 ANQGSEA. Trimming removed 6 bases at V and 7 bases at J, with 13 bases between. The DNA of the CDR3 is TGCAGCGTCCTCCTTTCCCCTAATGAGCAGTTCTTC. Translating it yields CSVLLSPNEQFF.

This chain uses TRBV9 with TRBJ2-3; possibly TRBD1 for D (6 bases). This CDR3 contains 16 residues. In germline, CDR1 is SGDLS, CDR2 YYNGEE. Between the trimmed V and J ends, which lost 4 bases and 0 bases, there was a span of 15 bases. Written as DNA, the CDR3 is TGTGCCAGCAGCCCCAGACAGGCGCTTAGCACAGATACGCAGTATTTT. Encoded protein: CASSPRQALSTDTQYF.

Points on this clone: An end of the junction does not agree with germline; a read error may underlie this. The V gene is TRBV7-9, the J gene TRBJ1-2; 7 nucleotides match TRBD1. The CDR3 extends over 13 amino acids. Germline assignment: CDR1 SEHNR and CDR2 FQNEAQ (reference sequence). The CDR3 DNA is TGTGCCAGCAGCGCAACAGGGGATTGGTTTGAGGCCTTC. Translating gives CASSATGDWFEAF.

The chain carries TRBV5-1 and TRBJ1-4; 7 nucleotides line up with TRBD1. Germline V gene sequence: CDR1 SGHRS, CDR2 YFSETQ. Trimming cost V 4 bases and J 3 bases; bases outside gene matches: 6. This CDR3 is 15 amino acids long. The CDR3 region is CASSPPTGSNEKLFF. DNA of the CDR3: TGCGCCAGCAGCCCTCCGACAGGGTCTAATGAAAAACTGTTTTTT.

The chain combines TRBV6-1 with TRBJ2-1; D not resolved. This CDR3 spans 10 amino acids. V was shortened by 4 bases and J by 9 bases, with 4 bases between the two germline ends. Germline V CDR1 and CDR2: MNHNS, SASEGT. The CDR3 region has the DNA TGTGCCAGCAGTGGGGCTGAGCAGTTCTTC. It codes for CASSGAEQFF.

This chain uses TRBV5-3 with TRBJ2-1, with a possible D match to TRBD2 (6 bases). TRBV5-3 is given ORF status, its function remaining uncertain. With 4 bases removed from V and 4 bases from J, the gap between germline ends came to 24 bases. The CDR3 spans 18 residues. The CDR3 DNA reads as TGTGCCAGAAGCCCCCAAAATGACGCCGGGACTTATTACAATGAGCAGTTCTTC. Translation: CARSPQNDAGTYYNEQFF.

V is TRBV19 and J is TRBJ2-1; 12 nucleotides line up with TRBD2. CDR1 LNHDA and CDR2 SQIVND come from the germline V gene (reference sequence). V lost 5 bases to trimming and J lost 4 bases; unmatched junction nucleotides: 6. The CDR3 runs to 16 residues. CDR3 nucleotide sequence: TGTGCCAGTAGTTCCAGGACTAGCGGGATATACAATGAGCAGTTCTTC. Its protein is CASSSRTSGIYNEQFF.

The chain is built from TRBV5-1 and TRBJ2-1; 8 bases line up with TRBD2. The CDR3 runs to 15 residues. Per germline, CDR1 SGHRS and CDR2 YFSETQ. V lost 0 bases and J lost 7; bases outside the gene matches: 6. CDR3 nucleotide sequence: TGCGCCAGCAGCTTGGATACTAGCGGACAAAATGAGCAGTTCTTC. This translates into CASSLDTSGQNEQFF.

The V call is TRBV27, the J call TRBJ2-7; TRBD1 might be the D (6 bases). Germline V lookup: CDR1 MNHEY, CDR2 SMNVEV (reference sequence). V was trimmed by 0 bases and J by 7 bases, leaving 10 bases between them. CDR3 length: 13 amino acids. CDR3 protein: CASSLSKGVEQYF. For the CDR3, the DNA is TGTGCCAGCAGTTTATCGAAGGGGGTAGAGCAGTACTTC.

The chain combines TRBV29-1 with TRBJ2-3; D may be TRBD2 (7 bases). Germline CDR1 reads SQVTM; CDR2 reads ANQGSEA. The V end was cut by 5 bases, the J end by 4 bases, with 22 bases between. This CDR3 has 16 residues. In DNA form, the CDR3 reads TGCAGCGTTCGGGGAGGGGGGGGGATCGCTCCAGATACGCAGTATTTT. Translated: CSVRGGGGIAPDTQYF.

The rearrangement joins TRBV7-3 to TRBJ2-2; a weak D match, TRBD1 (6 bases). V was clipped by 5 bases and J by 4 bases, with 14 bases between them. Germline V gene sequence: CDR1 SGHTA, CDR2 FQGTGA. This CDR3 has 15 residues. The CDR3 DNA follows: TGTGCCAGCAGCGTCGCCGGGACACCCACCGGGGAGCTGTTTTTT. Its translation: CASSVAGTPTGELFF.

CDR3 nucleotides: TGTGCCAGCTCACCTTCTCAGGGTTCTTACAATGAGCAGTTCTTC. This gives the protein CASSPSQGSYNEQFF. The gene calls are TRBV18 and TRBJ2-1, with a tentative D call TRBD1 (5 bases). CDR3 size: 15 residues. The V gene's germline CDR1 is KGHSH and CDR2 LQKENI. Trimming stripped 3 bases from V and 4 bases from J, with 13 bases between.